This T cell receptor beta chain was profiled in a study of Ad26.COV2.S vaccination and SARS-CoV-2 variants. Note on this clone: Its antigen is currently unknown.

Profiling relied on immunoSEQ multiplex PCR, and the TCRdb table lists in-frame clones only, not all of them. The table lists 350,000 to 450,000 clones, about 92% of them singletons. Broader study findings: In TCR breadth and depth analyses, total T cell responses may have been underestimated. Reported findings describe substantial breadth in spike-specific CD8+ and CD4+ T cell responses following vaccination.

V shed 6 bases and J shed 7 bases, with 12 bases lying between them. CDR1 is ENHRY and CDR2 is SYGVKD in the germline V gene. The CDR3 sequence is 13 residues long. The TCR comes from a human donor who had recovered from COVID-19. The sample here was peripheral blood, taken after recovery from COVID-19. The chain employs TRBV10-3 and TRBJ2-2, with D perhaps TRBD1 (6 bases). Here the CDR3 DNA reads TGTGCCATCAGCAAACAGGGCGACGGGGAGCTGTTTTTT. Its protein is CAISKQGDGELFF.